Listed below are T cell receptor beta chains from one sample, sequenced in a study of blood T cell repertoires in COVID-19. Sequenced by immunoSEQ multiplex PCR; TCRdb stores in-frame clones only, minus some. This repertoire shows approximately 30,000 clones, 88% found once; its top ten account for 26%. What was sequenced was peripheral blood. Receptors were obtained from a human donor in a cohort sampled during active COVID-19. Each CDR3 is given with its conserved first and last residue. A D gene is named only where the DNA matches it firmly. Clone size, where shown, is once, few, many, or a class for clones that have expanded.

clone size: few; V gene: TRBV12-3/TRBV12-4; D gene: NA; J gene: TRBJ1-2; CDR3 DNA: TGTGCCAGCAATGTAGGGAGCGCCTATGGCTACACCTTC; CDR3 protein: CASNVGSAYGYTF
clone size: NA; V gene: TRBV30; D gene: TRBD1; J gene: TRBJ1-3; CDR3 DNA: TGTGCCTGGAGTGTACGGGCAGGGGGCTCTGGAAACACCATATATTTT; CDR3 protein: CAWSVRAGGSGNTIYF
clone size: NA; V gene: TRBV6-2/TRBV6-3; D gene: NA; J gene: TRBJ2-1; CDR3 DNA: TGTGCCAGCAGTCGGGATAATGAGCAGTTCTTC; CDR3 protein: CASSRDNEQFF
clone size: NA; V gene: TRBV5-1; D gene: NA; J gene: TRBJ2-7; CDR3 DNA: TGCGCCAGCAGCTTGGGAGAGGGCAGAGGCTACGAGCAGTACTTC; CDR3 protein: CASSLGEGRGYEQYF
clone size: NA; V gene: TRBV30; D gene: NA; J gene: TRBJ1-1; CDR3 DNA: TGTGCCTGGAAGCCAGGCTTGAACACTGAAGCTTTCTTT; CDR3 protein: CAWKPGLNTEAFF
clone size: NA; V gene: TRBV5-1; D gene: TRBD2; J gene: TRBJ2-1; CDR3 DNA: TGCGCCAGCAGGTCGACTAGCGGGGGGGCCTTTGATGAGCAGTTCTTC; CDR3 protein: CASRSTSGGAFDEQFF
clone size: once; V gene: TRBV5-1; D gene: TRBD2; J gene: TRBJ2-7; CDR3 DNA: TGCGCCAGCAGCTTGGTGGCAGCGGGGGGTGTCGAGCAGTACTTC; CDR3 protein: CASSLVAAGGVEQYF
clone size: NA; V gene: TRBV2; D gene: NA; J gene: TRBJ2-1; CDR3 DNA: TGTGCCAGCAGCCCCAAACGGGGCTCCTACAATGAGCAGTTCTTC; CDR3 protein: CASSPKRGSYNEQFF
clone size: NA; V gene: TRBV6-1; D gene: NA; J gene: TRBJ2-2; CDR3 DNA: TGTGCCAGCAGTGAGGAGGGGATAGCAACCGGGGAGCTGTTTTTT; CDR3 protein: CASSEEGIATGELFF
clone size: NA; V gene: TRBV30; D gene: TRBD1; J gene: TRBJ2-7; CDR3 DNA: TGTGCCTGGTCGGTACAGGGGACCGACGAGCAGTACTTC; CDR3 protein: CAWSVQGTDEQYF
clone size: NA; V gene: TRBV7-9; D gene: NA; J gene: TRBJ1-1; CDR3 DNA: TGTGCCAGCAGCCCCGGAGACAGTAAAGCTTTCTTT; CDR3 protein: CASSPGDSKAFF
clone size: NA; V gene: TRBV19; D gene: TRBD1; J gene: TRBJ1-2; CDR3 DNA: TGTGCCAGTAGTATCCGTGGGACAGGGTGGGTTAGGGCCTATGGCTACACCTTC; CDR3 protein: CASSIRGTGWVRAYGYTF
clone size: NA; V gene: TRBV6-6; D gene: TRBD1; J gene: TRBJ1-5; CDR3 DNA: TGTGCCAGCAGCACGACAGGGGTTGGAAATCAGCCCCAGCATTTT; CDR3 protein: CASSTTGVGNQPQHF
clone size: NA; V gene: TRBV20-1; D gene: NA; J gene: TRBJ2-7; CDR3 DNA: TGCAGTGCTAGTGCCTTACAGGGACCCTACGAGCAGTACTTC; CDR3 protein: CSASALQGPYEQYF
clone size: NA; V gene: TRBV11-1; D gene: TRBD1; J gene: TRBJ2-3; CDR3 DNA: TGTGCCAGCAGCACCCGGACAGGTCCCGGCACAGATACGCAGTATTTT; CDR3 protein: CASSTRTGPGTDTQYF
clone size: NA; V gene: TRBV13; D gene: TRBD1; J gene: TRBJ1-5; CDR3 DNA: TGTGCCAGCAGCAAAAGAGCGACAGGGGGCAATCAGCCCCAGCATTTT; CDR3 protein: CASSKRATGGNQPQHF
clone size: NA; V gene: TRBV5-6; D gene: NA; J gene: TRBJ2-3; CDR3 DNA: TGTGCCAGCAGCTCAGGCGGGGGCACAGATACGCAGTATTTT; CDR3 protein: CASSSGGGTDTQYF
clone size: NA; V gene: TRBV5-1; D gene: TRBD1; J gene: TRBJ2-7; CDR3 DNA: TGCGCCAGCAGCTTGGCAGGGGGTTCGTACGAGCAGTACTTC; CDR3 protein: CASSLAGGSYEQYF
clone size: NA; V gene: TRBV19; D gene: NA; J gene: TRBJ1-6; CDR3 DNA: TGTGCCAGTAGTATTGCAGGGCGCTCCTATAATTCACCCCTCCACTTT; CDR3 protein: CASSIAGRSYNSPLHF
clone size: NA; V gene: TRBV6-6; D gene: TRBD1; J gene: TRBJ1-2; CDR3 DNA: TGTGCCAGCAGCACGACAGGGGATGGCTACACCTTC; CDR3 protein: CASSTTGDGYTF
clone size: NA; V gene: TRBV7-3; D gene: NA; J gene: TRBJ2-3; CDR3 DNA: TGTGCCAGCAGCTCGGACTCGAACACAGATACGCAGTATTTT; CDR3 protein: CASSSDSNTDTQYF
clone size: NA; V gene: TRBV20-1; D gene: NA; J gene: TRBJ1-6; CDR3 DNA: TGCAGTGCTAGTTTAGCAGGGGCCGGTTCACCCCTCCACTTT; CDR3 protein: CSASLAGAGSPLHF
clone size: few; V gene: TRBV5-1; D gene: TRBD1; J gene: TRBJ2-7; CDR3 DNA: TGCGCCAGCAGCTTGGGACAGGGCTCCTACGAGCAGTACTTC; CDR3 protein: CASSLGQGSYEQYF
clone size: NA; V gene: TRBV4-1; D gene: TRBD1; J gene: TRBJ1-1; CDR3 DNA: TGCGCCAGCAGCCAGCGGGACAGCATGAACACTGAAGCTTTCTTT; CDR3 protein: CASSQRDSMNTEAFF
clone size: NA; V gene: TRBV7-8; D gene: NA; J gene: TRBJ1-1; CDR3 DNA: TGTGCCAGCAGTAGGACAGCGAACACTGAAGCTTTCTTT; CDR3 protein: CASSRTANTEAFF
clone size: once; V gene: TRBV29-1; D gene: NA; J gene: TRBJ2-1; CDR3 DNA: TGCAGCGTGGCCGGGACATCCTACAAAGGCAATGAGCAGTTCTTC; CDR3 protein: CSVAGTSYKGNEQFF
clone size: NA; V gene: TRBV15; D gene: NA; J gene: TRBJ2-1; CDR3 DNA: TGTGCCACCAGCAGAGCGGACTTTGACAATGAGCAGTTCTTC; CDR3 protein: CATSRADFDNEQFF
clone size: NA; V gene: TRBV3-1/TRBV3-2; D gene: TRBD1; J gene: TRBJ1-2; CDR3 DNA: TGTGCCAGCAGCCAGGTGGCAGGGGGAAACTATGGCTACACCTTC; CDR3 protein: CASSQVAGGNYGYTF
clone size: NA; V gene: TRBV5-1; D gene: TRBD1; J gene: TRBJ2-7; CDR3 DNA: TGCGCCAGCAGCTTGTATCCGGGACAGGGCTATAGCTACGAGCAGTACTTC; CDR3 protein: CASSLYPGQGYSYEQYF
clone size: NA; V gene: TRBV9; D gene: TRBD1; J gene: TRBJ1-1; CDR3 DNA: TGTGCCAGCAGCGGGAGGAGGGGGCCATTGAACACTGAAGCTTTCTTT; CDR3 protein: CASSGRRGPLNTEAFF
clone size: NA; V gene: TRBV6-5; D gene: NA; J gene: TRBJ1-2; CDR3 DNA: TGTGCCAGCAAACGGGGGGGGCAGGATGGCTACACCTTC; CDR3 protein: CASKRGGQDGYTF
clone size: NA; V gene: TRBV6-5; D gene: TRBD1; J gene: TRBJ1-1; CDR3 DNA: TGTGCCAGCAGTTTGACCGGGACAGTGAACACTGAAGCTTTCTTT; CDR3 protein: CASSLTGTVNTEAFF
clone size: NA; V gene: TRBV5-1; D gene: TRBD1; J gene: TRBJ2-7; CDR3 DNA: TGCGCCAGCAGCAGGGACAGGTCCTACGAGCAGTACTTC; CDR3 protein: CASSRDRSYEQYF
clone size: NA; V gene: TRBV3-1/TRBV3-2; D gene: NA; J gene: TRBJ2-5; CDR3 DNA: TGTGCCAGCAGCCAAGGAGCAGTCCAGGGGACCCAGTACTTC; CDR3 protein: CASSQGAVQGTQYF
clone size: NA; V gene: TRBV10-2; D gene: NA; J gene: TRBJ1-4; CDR3 DNA: TGCGCCAGCAGTGAGGGTGGTCATTCCGGAGCTAATGAAAAACTGTTTTTT; CDR3 protein: CASSEGGHSGANEKLFF
clone size: NA; V gene: TRBV6-2/TRBV6-3; D gene: TRBD1; J gene: TRBJ2-6; CDR3 DNA: TGTGCCAGCAGTTCTAGACAGGGGGAAAGGGCTGGGGCCAACGTCCTGACTTTC; CDR3 protein: CASSSRQGERAGANVLTF
clone size: NA; V gene: TRBV27; D gene: NA; J gene: TRBJ2-4; CDR3 DNA: TGTGCCAGCAGTCAGGCAGGTGGCATTCAGTACTTC; CDR3 protein: CASSQAGGIQYF
clone size: NA; V gene: TRBV20-1; D gene: NA; J gene: TRBJ1-6; CDR3 DNA: TGCAGTGCTAGTGGGGCAGATAATTCACCCCTCCACTTT; CDR3 protein: CSASGADNSPLHF
clone size: NA; V gene: TRBV7-9; D gene: NA; J gene: TRBJ2-6; CDR3 DNA: TGTGCCAGCAGCCTTCAGGCCTCTGGGGCCAACGTCCTGACTTTC; CDR3 protein: CASSLQASGANVLTF
clone size: NA; V gene: TRBV10-3; D gene: NA; J gene: TRBJ2-5; CDR3 DNA: TGTGCCATCACGAATTGGGAGAGGGAGACCCAGTACTTC; CDR3 protein: CAITNWERETQYF
clone size: NA; V gene: TRBV10-3; D gene: TRBD2; J gene: TRBJ2-2; CDR3 DNA: TGTGCCATCAGTACCGGGACTAGCGGGGGAACCGGGGAGCTGTTTTTT; CDR3 protein: CAISTGTSGGTGELFF
clone size: NA; V gene: TRBV4-1; D gene: TRBD1; J gene: TRBJ2-7; CDR3 DNA: TGCGCCAGCAGCCAAGTTCCGGGACAGGGACCGTCCGGGCAGTACTTC; CDR3 protein: CASSQVPGQGPSGQYF
clone size: NA; V gene: TRBV29-1; D gene: TRBD1; J gene: TRBJ2-7; CDR3 DNA: TGCAGCGCCCGGGGACAGGGGTCACGGGAGCAGTACTTC; CDR3 protein: CSARGQGSREQYF
clone size: once; V gene: TRBV9; D gene: TRBD2; J gene: TRBJ2-2; CDR3 DNA: TGTGCCAGCAGTCGGACTAGCGGGGAGCTGTTTTTT; CDR3 protein: CASSRTSGELFF
clone size: NA; V gene: TRBV4-1; D gene: TRBD1; J gene: TRBJ2-2; CDR3 DNA: TGCGCCAGTCGGATGGGAGGGACAGGGGGATCCGGGGAGCTGTTTTTT; CDR3 protein: CASRMGGTGGSGELFF
clone size: NA; V gene: TRBV19; D gene: TRBD2; J gene: TRBJ2-7; CDR3 DNA: TGTGCCAGTAGTAGTTGGTTAGCGGGGGCCGCCCAATCCCACGAGCAGTACTTC; CDR3 protein: CASSSWLAGAAQSHEQYF
clone size: NA; V gene: TRBV28; D gene: NA; J gene: TRBJ2-7; CDR3 DNA: TGTGCCAGCAGTACAGGGCTTTGGAACGAGCAGTACTTC; CDR3 protein: CASSTGLWNEQYF
clone size: NA; V gene: TRBV3-1/TRBV3-2; D gene: TRBD2; J gene: TRBJ2-3; CDR3 DNA: TGTGCCAGCAGCCAAGGACTAGCGGGGTGGGTAGATACGCAGTATTTT; CDR3 protein: CASSQGLAGWVDTQYF
clone size: NA; V gene: TRBV23-1; D gene: NA; J gene: TRBJ1-5; CDR3 DNA: TGCGCCAGCAGTCAAACAGACAGCAATCAGCCCCAGCATTTT; CDR3 protein: CASSQTDSNQPQHF
clone size: NA; V gene: TRBV14; D gene: NA; J gene: TRBJ2-1; CDR3 DNA: TGTGCCAGCAGGGGGAAACTAGCCGCGGATGAGCAGTTCTTC; CDR3 protein: CASRGKLAADEQFF
clone size: NA; V gene: TRBV10-2; D gene: TRBD2; J gene: TRBJ2-5; CDR3 DNA: TGCGCCAGCCATAAAGATAGCGGGGGGCAAGAGACCCAGTACTTC; CDR3 protein: CASHKDSGGQETQYF
clone size: few; V gene: TRBV6-5; D gene: NA; J gene: TRBJ1-5; CDR3 DNA: TGTGCCAGCACCAAAGAGGCGGGACCATATCAGCCCCAGCATTTT; CDR3 protein: CASTKEAGPYQPQHF